The 7 T cell receptor beta chains below all came from one sample that was sequenced in a study of OX40 agonist ivuxolimab in advanced cancers. The library was built by means of the immunoSEQ multiplex PCR assay. Not all clones reach the TCRdb copy of this immuneACCESS table, which keeps in-frame sequences only. Checked studies attribute under half of the gap to unresolved V genes and leave the rest unexplained. The sample profile shows about 90,000 clones; roughly 88% of them were found once. 0.3% to 0.4% of the sample lies in the top ten. Sample: CD4+ or CD8+ T cells sorted from blood, taken in a trial of the OX40 agonist ivuxolimab. Receptors were obtained from an adult with an advanced solid tumor such as melanoma, head and neck, liver or kidney cancer.

The V call is TRBV9, the J call TRBJ1-1, with a possible D match to TRBD1 (6 bases). The germline V gene has CDR1 SGDLS and CDR2 YYNGEE. Deletions cut 0 bases from V and 7 bases from J, with 13 bases between. CDR3 length: 14 amino acids. DNA for the CDR3: TGTGCCAGCAGCGTAGATCCCCAGGACAGTGAAGCTTTCTTT. Residues: CASSVDPQDSEAFF.

The gene calls are TRBV10-3 and TRBJ2-7; 8 bases fit TRBD1. Per germline, CDR1 ENHRY and CDR2 SYGVKD. The junction had 4 bases not matched to a gene; V was cut back by 3 bases and J by 0 bases. This CDR3 has 15 amino acids. The CDR3 coding sequence is TGTGCCATCAGTGAATGGGGACAGGTCTCCTACGAGCAGTACTTC. Its translation is CAISEWGQVSYEQYF.

V gene TRBV7-2 combines with J gene TRBJ2-7; TRBD2 matches 9 bases. The junction had 10 bases not matched to a gene; V was cut back by 5 bases and J by 2 bases. Germline V lookup: CDR1 SGHTA, CDR2 FQGNSA. The CDR3 is 16 amino acids. The CDR3 nucleotides read TGTGCCAGCAGCAAAAAGGGGGCTAGCGGGACCTACGAGCAGTACTTC. It translates to CASSKKGASGTYEQYF. The whole variable domain, remainder taken from reference TRBV7-2 and TRBJ2-7, is GAGVSQSPSNKVTEKGKDVELRCDPISGHTALYWYRQSLGQGLEFLIYFQGNSAPDKSGLPSDRFSAERTGGSVSTLTIQRTQQEDSAVYLCASSKKGASGTYEQYFGPGTRLTVT.

There are a few counts of this clone. CDR3 bases: TGTGCCAGCAGTGCTCGGGGCGGCGGGGAGACCCAGTACTTC. It yields the protein CASSARGGGETQYF. This chain uses TRBV7-9 with TRBJ2-5, with D possibly being TRBD1 or TRBD2 (5 bases each). CDR1 and CDR2 from the germline V gene are SEHNR and FQNEAQ (reference sequence). The CDR3 length is 14 residues. V lost 6 bases, J lost 5 bases, and 16 bases lay in between.

V usage is TRBV7-2 and J usage is TRBJ2-4, with TRBD1 matching 9 bases. J gave up 1 base and V 2 bases, and 6 bases lay outside the gene matches. The CDR3 consists of 17 residues. Germline values: CDR1 SGHTA, CDR2 FQGNSA. CDR3 sequence reads: CASSLTTGGWAKNIQYF. CDR3 sequence (DNA): TGTGCCAGCAGCTTAACAACAGGGGGCTGGGCCAAAAACATTCAGTACTTC.

The chain links TRBV30 to TRBJ2-7; 7 bases map to TRBD1. V shed 2 bases and J 7 bases; nucleotides not matched to a gene: 8. Germline CDR1 GTSNPN, CDR2 SVGIG (reference sequence). The CDR3 consists of 13 residues. The CDR3 spells CAWSKGALGEQYF. The CDR3 DNA sequence: TGTGCCTGGAGTAAGGGGGCTCTGGGTGAGCAGTACTTC.

The chain links TRBV9 to TRBJ1-2; D unclear. Germline-derived CDR1 and CDR2 are SGDLS and YYNGEE. Trimming shortened V by 4 bases and J by 6 bases, and 13 bases separated the two germline ends. This CDR3 comprises 13 residues. In DNA, the CDR3 is TGTGCCAGCAGCCGGACCGAGAGAGATGGCTACACCTTC. This encodes CASSRTERDGYTF.